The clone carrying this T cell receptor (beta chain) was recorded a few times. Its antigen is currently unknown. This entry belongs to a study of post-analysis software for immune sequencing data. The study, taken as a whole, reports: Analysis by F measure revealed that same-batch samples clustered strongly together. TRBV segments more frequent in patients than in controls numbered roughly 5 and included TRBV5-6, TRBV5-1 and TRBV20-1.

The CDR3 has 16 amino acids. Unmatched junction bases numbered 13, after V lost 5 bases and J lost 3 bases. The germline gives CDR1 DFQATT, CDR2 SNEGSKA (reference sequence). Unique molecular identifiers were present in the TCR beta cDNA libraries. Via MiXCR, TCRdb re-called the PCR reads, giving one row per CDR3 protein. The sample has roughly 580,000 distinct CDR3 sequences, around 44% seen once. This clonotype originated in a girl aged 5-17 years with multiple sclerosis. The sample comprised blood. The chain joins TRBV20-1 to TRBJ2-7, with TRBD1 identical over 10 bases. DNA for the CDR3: TGCAGTGCTGCCATCCGGGACAGGGGTCGGAACTACGAGCAGTACTTC. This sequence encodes CSAAIRDRGRNYEQYF.